The 18 T cell receptor beta chains presented below share a single source sample, sequenced in a study of T-cell memory formation after mild COVID-19. TCRdb independently ran MiXCR on the 5' RACE reads; one entry per CDR3 protein. The data hold a few hundred thousand distinct CDR3 sequences, with less than 25% observed a single time. Sample: PBMCs or a T cell subset sorted from them (not recorded which). These receptors came from a man between 18 and 29 years old who had mild COVID-19 (a few samples of this study predate the infection). Cell type and time point are not known.

The V and J genes are TRBV5-1 and TRBJ2-2, with a weak D call TRBD1 (6 bases). V gave up 4 bases and J gave up 7 bases, with 11 bases separating them. This CDR3 region has 13 residues. Germline CDR1 reads SGHRS; CDR2 reads YFSETQ. CDR3 nucleotide sequence: TGCGCCAGCAGCGGGGGACAAGGCGGGGAGCTGTTTTTT. It is translated as CASSGGQGGELFF.

V usage is TRBV30 and J usage is TRBJ2-3; tentative D call: TRBD2 (7 bases). The V and J ends lost 5 bases and 1 base respectively, with 13 bases between them. From germline, CDR1 is GTSNPN and CDR2 SVGIG (reference sequence). The CDR3 consists of 14 residues. CDR3 DNA: TGTGCCTGGGGCTGGGGGGGCGGCACAGATACGCAGTATTTT. Amino acids: CAWGWGGGTDTQYF.

The chain links TRBV4-1 to TRBJ1-1; 8 nucleotides agree with TRBD1. Trimming at V came to 0 bases and at J to 4 bases, leaving 10 bases not matched to a gene. CDR3 size: 17 residues. Germline CDR1 is MGHRA and CDR2 is YSYEKL. The CDR3 DNA is TGCGCCAGCAGCCAAGATCCGACAGGGGTTATGGTCACTGAAGCTTTCTTT. Translated: CASSQDPTGVMVTEAFF.

This clonotype was recorded many times. The V and J genes are TRBV7-2 and TRBJ2-3; D call uncertain. The CDR3 is 13 amino acids. Germline CDR1 reads SGHTA; CDR2 reads FQGNSA. V was pared by 2 bases and J by 2 bases, with 5 bases between. DNA of the CDR3: TGTGCCAGCAGCTTAATGCCCACAGATACGCAGTATTTT. It translates to CASSLMPTDTQYF. The full variable domain, its missing parts supplied by reference TRBV7-2 and TRBJ2-3, is GAGVSQSPSNKVTEKGKDVELRCDPISGHTALYWYRQSLGQGLEFLIYFQGNSAPDKSGLPSDRFSAERTGGSVSTLTIQRTQQEDSAVYLCASSLMPTDTQYFGPGTRLTVL.

In its sample, this clonotype was seen a few times. The chain links TRBV20-1 to TRBJ1-1, with TRBD1 matching 8 bases. CDR1 is DFQATT, CDR2 SNEGSKA, per germline (reference sequence). Unmatched junction bases numbered 7, after V lost 6 bases and J lost 7 bases. CDR3 size: 12 residues. The CDR3 sequence is CSARTGLNEAFF. The CDR3 DNA is TGCAGTGCCAGGACAGGGCTAAATGAAGCTTTCTTT.

This clonotype came up a few times. CDR3 bases: TGTGCCAGCAGCTTAGTGATGGGGGGGCAAGAGACCCAGTACTTC. Translated: CASSLVMGGQETQYF. The J gene is TRBJ2-5, the V gene TRBV7-9, with 7 bases aligning to TRBD2. V gave up 1 base and J gave up 2 bases; unmatched junction bases: 4. Germline V gene sequence: CDR1 SEHNR, CDR2 FQNEAQ (reference sequence). CDR3 size: 15 residues. Together with reference TRBV7-9 and TRBJ2-5, the CDR3 gives the full variable domain: DTGVSQNPRHKITKRGQNVTFRCDPISEHNRLYWYRQTLGQGPEFLTYFQNEAQLEKSRLLSDRFSAERPKGSFSTLEIQRTEQGDSAMYLCASSLVMGGQETQYFGPGTRLLVL.

This clonotype was recorded many times. This chain connects TRBV7-2 to TRBJ2-1; the match to TRBD2 covers 8 bases. The CDR3 has 14 amino acids. Trimming took 1 base from V and 8 from J; bases not matched to a gene: 4. The V gene's germline CDR1 is SGHTA and CDR2 FQGNSA. CDR3: CASSLGLAKDEQFF. DNA of the CDR3: TGTGCCAGCAGCTTAGGACTAGCGAAGGATGAGCAGTTCTTC.

The CDR3 spells CASSLAPGGEAFF. The CDR3 coding sequence is TGTGCCAGCAGCTTAGCGCCGGGGGGTGAAGCTTTCTTT. The chain uses TRBV7-2 and TRBJ1-1; D possibly corresponds to TRBD1 (5 bases). The CDR3 consists of 13 residues. The germline V gene encodes CDR1 SGHTA and CDR2 FQGNSA. V was clipped by 0 bases and J by 7 bases, with 9 bases between them.

This clonotype occurred a few times. The rearrangement links TRBV7-2 to TRBJ2-3; D unclear. The CDR3 runs to 13 residues. V was trimmed by 3 bases and J by 5 bases, leaving 9 bases between them. Per the germline V gene, CDR1 is SGHTA and CDR2 is FQGNSA. The CDR3 protein is CASSFILGDTQYF. The CDR3 DNA follows: TGTGCCAGCAGCTTCATACTGGGAGATACGCAGTATTTT.

The CDR3 region has the DNA TGTGCCAGCAGCCTTGCAGTCTACGAGCAGTACTTC. Protein sequence: CASSLAVYEQYF. The chain employs TRBV12-3 or TRBV12-4 and TRBJ2-7; D not certain. V shed 6 bases and J shed 3 bases, with 9 bases lying between them. The CDR3 is made up of 12 amino acids.

The chain links TRBV7-2 to TRBJ1-2, with D maybe TRBD1 (5 bases). Trimming removed 1 base from V and 3 bases from J, with 12 bases in between. The CDR3 contains 15 residues. The germline V gene encodes CDR1 SGHTA and CDR2 FQGNSA. CDR3 nucleotides: TGTGCCAGCAGCTTAGGTTGGGGGAAGGACTATGGCTACACCTTC. It specifies CASSLGWGKDYGYTF.

This clonotype appeared a few times. CDR3 sequence (DNA): TGTGCCAGCAGCGTAGTTGCGAATGAGCAGTTCTTC. Encoded protein: CASSVVANEQFF. The chain joins TRBV9 to TRBJ2-1; D is uncertain. Trimming shortened V by 0 bases and J by 7 bases, and 5 bases separated the two germline ends. CDR1 SGDLS and CDR2 YYNGEE come from the germline V gene. The CDR3 sequence is 12 residues long.

The table lists this clonotype with a few counts. This chain joins TRBV9 and TRBJ1-1, with D maybe TRBD1 (6 bases). In germline, CDR1 is SGDLS, CDR2 YYNGEE. Trimming cost V 4 bases and J 0 bases, with 16 bases left between them. CDR3 length equals 16 residues. The CDR3 here is CASSPRTDLMNTEAFF. DNA of the CDR3: TGTGCCAGCAGCCCACGGACAGACCTCATGAACACTGAAGCTTTCTTT.

The V and J genes are TRBV6-8 and TRBJ1-3, with D hard to call. The CDR3 contains 15 residues. The germline V and J ends were trimmed by 2 bases and 4 bases, with 12 bases remaining between them. CDR1 is MNHGY, CDR2 SAAAGT, per germline. The CDR3 DNA is TGTGCCAGCAGTTACCCCAGGTACTCAGGAAACACCATATATTTT. This codes for CASSYPRYSGNTIYF.

As for this clonotype: One end of the junction fails to match germline, which may point to a read error. V and J are TRBV7-2 and TRBJ2-7; maybe TRBD2 (6 bases). The CDR3 spans 14 residues. In germline, CDR1 is SGHTA, CDR2 FQGNSA. CDR3 nucleotides: TGTGCCAGCAGCTTACGGGAGCCTATCCCCGAGCAGCACTTC. It encodes CASSLREPIPEQHF. Using reference TRBV7-2 and TRBJ2-7 for the parts outside the CDR3, the full variable domain is GAGVSQSPSNKVTEKGKDVELRCDPISGHTALYWYRQSLGQGLEFLIYFQGNSAPDKSGLPSDRFSAERTGGSVSTLTIQRTQQEDSAVYLCASSLREPIPEQHFGPGTRLTVT.

J is TRBJ1-1 and V is TRBV11-2, with no clear D. The CDR3 totals 13 residues. Trimming took 5 bases from V and 5 from J, leaving 12 bases between them. CDR1 and CDR2 from the germline V gene are SGHAT and FQNNGV. CDR3 residues: CASSEEGGTEAFF. CDR3 sequence (DNA): TGTGCCAGCAGCGAAGAGGGAGGTACTGAAGCTTTCTTT.

The V and J genes are TRBV4-3 and TRBJ1-1; D might be TRBD1 (6 bases). CDR1 and CDR2 from the germline V gene are LGHNA and YSLEER. This CDR3 is built from 15 residues. V shed 4 bases and J shed 0 bases, with 12 bases lying between them. The CDR3 region is CASSRHRDVNTEAFF. As DNA, the CDR3 is TGCGCCAGCAGCCGTCACAGGGATGTGAACACTGAAGCTTTCTTT.

This clonotype was counted between two and nine times. V usage is TRBV5-6 and J usage is TRBJ2-1, with 11 bases that match TRBD2. From germline, CDR1 is SGHDT and CDR2 YYEEEE. The CDR3 runs to 18 residues. V lost 2 bases to trimming and J lost 0 bases; unmatched junction nucleotides: 7. The CDR3 coding sequence is TGTGCCAGCAGCTTTTCGACTAGCGGGGAGAGCTCCTACAATGAGCAGTTCTTC. Residues: CASSFSTSGESSYNEQFF.